This TCR beta chain is from a study of OX40 agonist ivuxolimab in advanced cancers. Study context: Patients were dosed intravenously with ivuxolimab at 0.01 to 10 mg/kg every 2 weeks. Three patients, one with hepatocellular carcinoma and two with cutaneous melanoma, achieved partial responses.

Trimming cost V 2 bases and J 6 bases; bases outside gene matches: 8. This CDR3 has 16 amino acids. Germline CDR1 is PRHDT and CDR2 is FYEKMQ (reference sequence). General study results and limits: Clones of CD4+ and CD8+ blood T cells grew by week 6 at doses of 0.1 to 3.0 mg/kg.

The method was immunoSEQ multiplex PCR; TCRdb's version includes in-frame clones alone and lacks a portion of them. The sample has about 100,000 clones; 94% are singletons. Concerning this clone: What it binds is unknown.

The source material was CD4+ or CD8+ T cells sorted from blood, sampled in a trial of the OX40 agonist ivuxolimab. This receptor was taken from an adult with an advanced solid tumor such as melanoma, head and neck, liver or kidney cancer. The V call is TRBV13, the J call TRBJ2-2, with 8 bases matching TRBD1. The CDR3 nucleotides read TGTGCCAGCAGCTTAATGGAAGGACAGGGCTCCGGGGAGCTGTTTTTT. This translates into CASSLMEGQGSGELFF.